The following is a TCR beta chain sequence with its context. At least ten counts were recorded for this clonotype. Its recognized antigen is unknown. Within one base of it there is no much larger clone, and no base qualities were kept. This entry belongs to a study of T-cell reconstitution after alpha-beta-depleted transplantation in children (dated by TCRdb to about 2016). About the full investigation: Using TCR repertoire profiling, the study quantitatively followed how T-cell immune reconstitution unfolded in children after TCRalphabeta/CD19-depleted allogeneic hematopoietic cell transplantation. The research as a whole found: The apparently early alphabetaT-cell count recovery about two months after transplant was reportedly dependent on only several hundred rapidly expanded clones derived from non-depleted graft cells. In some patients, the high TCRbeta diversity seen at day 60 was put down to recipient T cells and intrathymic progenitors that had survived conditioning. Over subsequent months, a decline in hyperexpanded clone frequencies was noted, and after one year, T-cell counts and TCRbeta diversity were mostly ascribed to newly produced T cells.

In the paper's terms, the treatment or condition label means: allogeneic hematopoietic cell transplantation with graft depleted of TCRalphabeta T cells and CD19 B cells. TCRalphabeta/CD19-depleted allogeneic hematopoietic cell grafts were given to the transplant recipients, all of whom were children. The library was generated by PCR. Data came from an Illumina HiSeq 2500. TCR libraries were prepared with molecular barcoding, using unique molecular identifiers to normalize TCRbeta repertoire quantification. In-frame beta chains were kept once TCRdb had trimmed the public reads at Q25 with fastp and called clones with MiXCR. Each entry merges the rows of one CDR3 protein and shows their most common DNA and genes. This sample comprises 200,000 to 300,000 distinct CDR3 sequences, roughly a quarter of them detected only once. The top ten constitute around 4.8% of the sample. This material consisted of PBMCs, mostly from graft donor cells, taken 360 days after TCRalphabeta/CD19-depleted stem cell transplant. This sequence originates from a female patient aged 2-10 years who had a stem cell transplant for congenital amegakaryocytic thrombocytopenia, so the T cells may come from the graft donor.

The encoded CDR3 is CASSFGAGLNTGELFF. DNA sequence: TGTGCCAGCAGTTTCGGGGCAGGACTTAACACCGGGGAGCTGTTTTTT. Rearrangement joined TRBV12-3 or TRBV12-4 to TRBJ2-2, with the D gene tentatively TRBD1 or TRBD2, based on 5 matching bases in each. The CDR3 runs 16 amino acids, cysteine and phenylalanine included. Of all the DNA, just the CDR3 is kept, 48 bases in frame from base 1. Trimming at the junction amounts to 3 bases on V and 2 bases on J, and the germline ends lie 13 bases apart.